Included here is one TCR beta chain sequence, with context. Its cognate antigen is unknown. This CDR3 is 16 amino acids long. CDR1 is ENHRY, CDR2 SYGVKD, per germline. V was clipped by 3 bases and J by 7 bases; unmatched bases: 7. The data derive from a study of T-cell memory formation after mild COVID-19. Points from the study as a whole: While clones contracting from day 15 to 85 were balanced between CD4 and CD8, later expanders leaned CD4+. Mainly in CM and EM were contracting CD4+ clones; CD8+ were in EMRA.

TCR alpha and TCR beta cDNA libraries carrying sample barcodes and UMIs came from 5'RACE with constant-segment primers. MiXCR, run by TCRdb on the 5' RACE reads, gives a single entry per CDR3 protein. The sample yields over 95,000 distinct CDR3 sequences, over 20% seen once. The gene calls are TRBV10-3 and TRBJ2-3, with TRBD2 matching 13 bases. The sample comprised PBMCs or a T cell subset sorted from them (not recorded which). The sequence derives from a young man who had mild COVID-19 (a few samples of this study predate the infection). Cell type and time point are not known. CDR3 loop: CAISELGLAGPYTQYF. The CDR3 DNA reads TGTGCCATCAGTGAACTGGGACTAGCGGGGCCATATACGCAGTATTTT.